What follows are 7 T cell receptor beta chains derived from one specimen sequenced in a study of blood T cell repertoires in COVID-19. The repertoire was sequenced with immunoSEQ multiplex PCR; TCRdb's copy has only in-frame clones and lacks some. In the table there are about 170,000 clones, approximately 86% of which are singletons. The sequencing sample was made of peripheral blood. The receptors were sampled from an elderly woman in a cohort sampled during active or convalescent COVID-19.

Only one count was recorded for this clone. This chain uses TRBV5-1 with TRBJ1-4; TRBD1 might be the D (5 bases). The V gene lost 4 bases and the J gene lost 0 bases, with 10 bases spanning the gap. Germline lookup yields CDR1 SGHRS and CDR2 YFSETQ. The CDR3 is made up of 15 amino acids. The CDR3 protein is CASSLMTATNEKLFF. The CDR3 bases are TGCGCCAGCAGCCTGATGACAGCAACTAATGAAAAACTGTTTTTT.

The CDR3: CASSLPGQPFEKLFF. CDR3 in DNA: TGTGCCAGCAGCCTCCCGGGACAGCCTTTTGAAAAACTGTTTTTT. The rearrangement links TRBV5-4 to TRBJ1-4; 7 nucleotides line up with TRBD1. The germline gives CDR1 SGHNT, CDR2 YYREEE (reference sequence). The CDR3 runs to 15 residues. Losses at the gene ends were 4 bases for V and 7 bases for J; bases not matched to a gene: 10.

Only one count was recorded for this clone. The chain uses TRBV5-5 and TRBJ2-1; D not resolved. V lost 1 base and J 3 bases, leaving 5 bases between the germline ends. The CDR3 loop spans 13 amino acids. Germline CDR1 reads SGHKS; CDR2 reads YYEKEE (reference sequence). CDR3 region: CASSLIFYNEQFF. In DNA form, the CDR3 reads TGTGCCAGCAGCTTGATCTTCTACAATGAGCAGTTCTTC.

This clone was observed a few times. V is TRBV29-1 and J is TRBJ1-2, with D unclear. In germline, CDR1 is SQVTM, CDR2 ANQGSEA. The V gene lost 4 bases and the J gene lost 5 bases, with 14 bases spanning the gap. The CDR3 is 13 residues long. CDR3 nucleotides: TGCAGCGTTGGGGCCAGCAAAAGTTATGGCTACACCTTC. Translating it yields CSVGASKSYGYTF. Looking up the rest from reference TRBV29-1 and TRBJ1-2 gives the full variable domain: SAVISQKPSRDICQRGTSLTIQCQVDSQVTMMFWYRQQPGQSLTLIATANQGSEATYESGFVIDKFPISRPNLTFSTLTVSNMSPEDSSIYLCSVGASKSYGYTFGSGTRLTVV.

This sequence joins TRBV10-2 and TRBJ2-7; D might be TRBD2 (5 bases). Germline values: CDR1 WSHSY, CDR2 SAAADI. The CDR3 spans 12 residues. Trimming removed 5 bases from V and 2 bases from J, with 7 bases in between. The CDR3 DNA reads TGCGCCAGCAGTAGGGAGCCCTACGAGCAGTACTTC. Protein: CASSREPYEQYF.

V usage is TRBV19 and J usage is TRBJ2-3; 8 nucleotides line up with TRBD2. V was pared by 5 bases and J by 0 bases, with 4 bases of the junction left unmatched. From germline, CDR1 is LNHDA and CDR2 SQIVND (reference sequence). This CDR3 region has 15 residues. CDR3 in DNA: TGTGCCAGTAGTCAATTAGCGGGGAGCACAGATACGCAGTATTTT. Its protein is CASSQLAGSTDTQYF.

The chain carries TRBV7-9 and TRBJ2-2; 8 bases are shared with TRBD2. The germline gives CDR1 SEHNR, CDR2 FQNEAQ (reference sequence). The CDR3 is 15 residues long. Germline trimming cut 5 bases from V and 3 bases from J; bases unmatched to any gene: 5. DNA for the CDR3: TGTGCCAGCAGCCCCGGGACTAGAGACACCGGGGAGCTGTTTTTT. Amino acids: CASSPGTRDTGELFF. Looking up the rest from reference TRBV7-9 and TRBJ2-2 gives the full variable domain: DTGVSQNPRHKITKRGQNVTFRCDPISEHNRLYWYRQTLGQGPEFLTYFQNEAQLEKSRLLSDRFSAERPKGSFSTLEIQRTEQGDSAMYLCASSPGTRDTGELFFGEGSRLTVL.